Listed below are T cell receptor beta chains from one sample, sequenced in a study of blood T cell repertoires in COVID-19. Using immunoSEQ multiplex PCR, the repertoire was profiled, and TCRdb retains in-frame clones only, with some absent. The table includes about 50,000 clones, roughly nine tenths detected once. Specimen: peripheral blood. All receptors derive from a woman of 80 years or more with acute or convalescent COVID-19. The CDR3 runs from the conserved cysteine through the conserved F or W. D genes are given only for firm matches. Some rows have no size entry. The others give once, few or many, or a class for an expanded clone.

j_gene	d_gene	len	v_gene	abundance	CDR3nt	CDR3aa
TRBJ2-2	TRBD1	14	TRBV24-1	.	TGTGCCACCAGTTCACAGGGGGCTACCGGGGAGCTGTTTTTT	CATSSQGATGELFF
TRBJ1-5	.	18	TRBV5-7	.	TGTGCCAGCAGCTTGGCCCCTGTGGCGGACTATAGCAATCAGCCCCAGCATTTT	CASSLAPVADYSNQPQHF
TRBJ1-1	.	9	TRBV21-1	.	TGTGCCAGGCAGACATTGGCTTTCTTT	CARQTLAFF
TRBJ2-1	TRBD2	15	TRBV5-4	.	TGTGCCAGCAGCTTGGTCTCGCGGGAGGGGAATGAGCAGTTCTTC	CASSLVSREGNEQFF
TRBJ2-1	TRBD2	16	TRBV6-2/TRBV6-3	.	TGTGCCAGCAGTATGTTGCTTCGGGAGGGCATTAATGAGCAGTTCTTC	CASSMLLREGINEQFF
TRBJ2-2	TRBD1	15	TRBV19	.	TGTGCCAGTCTTCCGGGACAGATGAACACCGGGGAGCTGTTTTTT	CASLPGQMNTGELFF
TRBJ1-2	TRBD1	16	TRBV11-2	.	TGTGCCAGCAGCTTAGGGGGGACAGTCCTCAACTATGGCTACACCTTC	CASSLGGTVLNYGYTF
TRBJ2-1	TRBD1	15	TRBV19	.	TGTGCCAGTAAGGACAGGGGGCTTACCCGAAATGAGCAGTTCTTC	CASKDRGLTRNEQFF
TRBJ2-7	.	16	TRBV5-4	once	TGTGCCAGCAGCCCTGGAGGGCTAGCGAACTCCTACGAGCAGTACTTC	CASSPGGLANSYEQYF
TRBJ2-3	TRBD1	17	TRBV5-4	.	TGTGCCAGCAGCTTTCCCATACAGGGGATTAGCCCAGATACGCAGTATTTT	CASSFPIQGISPDTQYF
TRBJ1-4	.	13	TRBV11-2	.	TGTGCCAGCTGCAGGGTGCCTAATGAAAAACTGTTTTTT	CASCRVPNEKLFF
TRBJ2-2	TRBD1	16	TRBV4-1	.	TGCGCCAGCAGCCAGGGGACAGGGACCAACACCGGGGAGCTGTTTTTT	CASSQGTGTNTGELFF
TRBJ2-1	TRBD2	15	TRBV5-1	.	TGCGCCAGCAGTCGTGGACTAGCGGATTACAATGAGCAGTTCTTC	CASSRGLADYNEQFF
TRBJ1-2	.	15	TRBV10-3	.	TGTGCCATGGGCCCCGCGGCAGGGTTTTTCAATGGCTACACCTTC	CAMGPAAGFFNGYTF
TRBJ1-1	TRBD1	16	TRBV18	once	TGTGCCAGCTCACCACTAGGGACAGACATGAACACTGAAGCTTTCTTT	CASSPLGTDMNTEAFF
TRBJ2-7	TRBD1	16	TRBV6-6	.	TGTGCCAGCAGCAGGGACAGGGTCTTAATCCCCTACGAGCAGTACTTC	CASSRDRVLIPYEQYF
TRBJ2-7	.	12	TRBV28	few	TGTGCCAGCAGCCTTTATTCCTACGAGCAGTACTTC	CASSLYSYEQYF
TRBJ1-2	.	13	TRBV6-1	.	TGTGCCAGCAGTGAGGACAGATACTATGGCTACACCTTC	CASSEDRYYGYTF
TRBJ2-7	.	13	TRBV30	.	TGTGCCTGGAGTCGTCAAGAAGCGACCGAGCAGTACTTC	CAWSRQEATEQYF
TRBJ2-6	.	18	TRBV4-2	.	TGTGCCAGCAGCAGACAACAATTTGGGGAGTCTGGGGCCAACGTCCTGACTTTC	CASSRQQFGESGANVLTF
TRBJ1-1	TRBD1	12	TRBV3-1/TRBV3-2	.	TGTGCCAGCAGCCCTGACAGGGTCACAGCTTTCTTT	CASSPDRVTAFF
TRBJ2-1	TRBD2	16	TRBV4-2	.	TGTGCCAGCAGCCAATCCGGGACTAGCTCTTACAATGAGCAGTTCTTC	CASSQSGTSSYNEQFF
TRBJ1-1	TRBD1	14	TRBV6-5	.	TGTGCCAGCACTTCGGGACAGGTGAACACTGAAGCTTTCTTT	CASTSGQVNTEAFF
TRBJ2-3	.	16	TRBV3-1/TRBV3-2	.	TGTGCCAGCAGCCAAGATAGGGGACTCCACACAGATACGCAGTATTTT	CASSQDRGLHTDTQYF
TRBJ1-1	.	12	TRBV5-5	.	TGTGCCAGCAGCTTGGATTCCCCAAAAGCTTTCTTT	CASSLDSPKAFF
TRBJ1-2	TRBD1	17	TRBV19	.	TGTGCCAGTATCGATGGGGGACAGGGGTCCCCTTTAACTGGCTACACCTTC	CASIDGGQGSPLTGYTF
TRBJ2-7	.	13	TRBV6-6	.	TGTGCCAGCGCCACACCGGGGAGTTACGAGCAGTACTTC	CASATPGSYEQYF
TRBJ2-2	.	15	TRBV7-9	once	TGTGCCAGCAGCTTATACGGGATTGGTACCGGGGAGCTGTTTTTT	CASSLYGIGTGELFF
TRBJ2-6	TRBD2	18	TRBV7-2	.	TGTGCCAGCAGCTTAGGGGGGGGACCCCCCTCTGGGGCCAACGTCCTGACTTTC	CASSLGGGPPSGANVLTF
TRBJ1-1	TRBD1	14	TRBV6-5	.	TGTGCCAGCAGTCCGACAGGGTTTCGGCCTGAAGCTTTCTTT	CASSPTGFRPEAFF
TRBJ1-2	.	12	TRBV28	.	TGTGCCAGCAGTCCCTCGGGCTATGGCTACACCTTC	CASSPSGYGYTF
TRBJ2-2	.	14	TRBV9	once	TGTGCCAGCAGCCCCTACCGGGAGCCCGGGGAGCTGTTTTTT	CASSPYREPGELFF
TRBJ2-1	TRBD2	16	TRBV7-2	.	TGTGCCAGCAGCTTAAGTGGGACTAGCGATTGGAATGAGCAGTTCTTC	CASSLSGTSDWNEQFF
TRBJ2-7	TRBD1	15	TRBV5-1	.	TGCGCCAGCAGCTTCGGGGACAGGGGGTTTTACGAGCAGTACTTC	CASSFGDRGFYEQYF
TRBJ2-2	.	15	TRBV7-9	few	TGTGCCAGCAGCTTAGGGGCATTAAAGCCCGGGGAGCTGTTTTTT	CASSLGALKPGELFF
TRBJ2-2	TRBD1	15	TRBV11-1	few	TGTGCCAGCAGCCTTAGGGACAGGGACACCGGGGAGCTGTTTTTT	CASSLRDRDTGELFF
TRBJ2-3	.	14	TRBV2	.	TGTGCCAGCAGCCTGGAGGTTAGGGCAAGGGCGCAGTATTTT	CASSLEVRARAQYF
TRBJ1-2	.	13	TRBV6-5	.	TGTGCCAGCAGTTTCGCAGCCTCGGGTGGCTACACCTTC	CASSFAASGGYTF
TRBJ1-1	TRBD1	14	TRBV29-1	.	TGCAGCGGGAGTTTACAGGGGAGCGGCACTGAAGCTTTCTTT	CSGSLQGSGTEAFF
TRBJ2-5	.	14	TRBV30	.	TGTGCCTGGAGTGAACCTGGCGGGAAAGAGACCCAGTACTTC	CAWSEPGGKETQYF
TRBJ2-3	.	15	TRBV19	.	TGTGCCAGTAGTATAGTAGCCCCACCCGCAAATACGCAGTATTTT	CASSIVAPPANTQYF
TRBJ2-7	.	14	TRBV6-5	.	TGTGCCAGCTCCCGGACAGTTACAGCCTACGAGCAGTACTTC	CASSRTVTAYEQYF
TRBJ1-2	TRBD1	15	TRBV4-3	.	TGCGCCAGCAGCCAAGAAGCGGGACAGGATAGAGGCTACACCTTC	CASSQEAGQDRGYTF
TRBJ2-1	TRBD1	15	TRBV6-5	.	TGTGCCAGCAGCTTACAGGGGGCTCTCAGAAATGAGCAGTTCTTC	CASSLQGALRNEQFF
TRBJ2-7	TRBD2	16	TRBV6-5	.	TGTGCCAGCAGTTCCCTGACTCGGGGGGGCTCCTACGAGCAGTACTTC	CASSSLTRGGSYEQYF
TRBJ2-1	TRBD1	14	TRBV7-2	.	TGTGCCAGCAGCCCGGGACAGGGTAATTATGAGCAGTTCTTC	CASSPGQGNYEQFF
TRBJ2-7	.	14	TRBV10-2	.	TGCGCCAGCAGTGAGTGGACGGGAGTGAGCGAGCAGTACTTC	CASSEWTGVSEQYF
TRBJ2-7	TRBD2	16	TRBV11-1	.	TGTGCCAGCAGCTTATCCCGACTAGCGGGAGTATACGAGCAGTACTTC	CASSLSRLAGVYEQYF
TRBJ2-1	TRBD2	16	TRBV6-6	once	TGTGCCAGCAGCTCACCGGGGACTAGGAATAACAATGAGCAGTTCTTC	CASSSPGTRNNNEQFF
TRBJ1-2	TRBD1	13	TRBV27	.	TGTGCCAGCAGGGATGGACAGGGATGGAGCTACACCTTC	CASRDGQGWSYTF
TRBJ2-7	.	12	TRBV5-1	.	TGCGCCAGCAGCTCCTCCCTCTACGAGCAGTACTTC	CASSSSLYEQYF
TRBJ2-3	.	14	TRBV7-2	.	TGTGCCAGCAGCCTCTACCGGGGCACAGATACGCAGTATTTT	CASSLYRGTDTQYF
TRBJ1-2	TRBD1	14	TRBV18	.	TGTGCCAGCTCACCAACAGGGGGCGAGGGTGGCTACACCTTC	CASSPTGGEGGYTF
TRBJ2-2	.	21	TRBV19	once	TGTGCCAGTAGTATTACTGGGGACAGGGGATTTCTAGCGGGAAACACCGGGGAGCTGTTTTTT	CASSITGDRGFLAGNTGELFF
TRBJ2-3	.	16	TRBV9	.	TGTGCCAGCAGCGTAACTAGCTCGCAAAGCACAGATACGCAGTATTTT	CASSVTSSQSTDTQYF
TRBJ2-2	.	14	TRBV7-8	.	TGTGCCAGCAGGTTCCAGGGCCTCGCCGGGGAGCTGTTTTTT	CASRFQGLAGELFF
TRBJ1-5	TRBD1	15	TRBV6-6	.	TGTGCCAGCAGGAGGACAGGTGATAGCAATCAGCCCCAGCATTTT	CASRRTGDSNQPQHF